The 16 T cell receptor beta chains given below trace back to one sample, sequenced in a study of T cell responses to AZD1222 COVID-19 vaccine. Sequencing used immunoSEQ multiplex PCR; TCRdb keeps in-frame clones, though not all of them. The table includes about 110,000 clones, 88% detected once. Sequencing used peripheral blood, obtained on day 0 of AZD1222 vaccination. The origin of the receptors is an adult in good health.

The J gene is TRBJ2-3, the V gene TRBV15; TRBD2 agrees at 9 bases. The CDR3 is made up of 18 amino acids. Trimming cost V 6 bases and J 5 bases; bases outside gene matches: 18. Germline CDR1 LNHNV, CDR2 YYDKDF (reference sequence). Here the CDR3 DNA reads TGTGCCACCAGGACAGAAACACCCCAGCTAGCGGGAAGAGATACGCAGTATTTT. Protein product: CATRTETPQLAGRDTQYF.

The chain carries TRBV11-3 and TRBJ1-1; D perhaps matches TRBD1 (5 bases). Germline CDR1 is SGHNT and CDR2 is YENEEA. CDR3 length: 17 residues. The V gene lost 1 base and the J gene lost 0 bases, with 15 bases spanning the gap. CDR3 sequence: CASSLGQGLGVNTEAFF. CDR3 bases: TGTGCCAGCAGCTTAGGTCAGGGCCTCGGCGTGAACACTGAAGCTTTCTTT.

The chain uses TRBV5-4 and TRBJ2-7, with D perhaps matching TRBD1 (5 bases). Germline CDR1 is SGHNT and CDR2 is YYREEE (reference sequence). Deletions cut 4 bases from V and 5 bases from J, with 16 bases between. The CDR3 sequence is 14 residues long. CDR3 nucleotides: TGTGCCAGCAGCCTGCTGCTCCAGGGAAACGAGCAGTACTTC. Residues: CASSLLLQGNEQYF.

This clone was counted between two and nine times. The junction departs from germline at one end; a sequencing error may be responsible. The V and J genes are TRBV6-5 and TRBJ1-3, with 7 bases fitting TRBD1. CDR1 and CDR2 (germline): MNHEY, SVGAGI. This CDR3 has 13 residues. The CDR3 here is CASNRDSGSTIYF. In nucleotides, the CDR3 is TGTGCCAGCAACCGGGACAGTGGAAGCACCATATATTTT.

This chain links TRBV24-1 with TRBJ1-2, with D unresolved. V dropped 0 bases and J dropped 7 bases, with 5 bases sitting between them. CDR3 size: 12 residues. Germline loops: CDR1 KGHDR, CDR2 SFDVKD. The DNA of the CDR3 is TGTGCCACCAGTGATTTGAGGTCTGGCTACACCTTC. Its protein is CATSDLRSGYTF.

This sequence joins TRBV27 and TRBJ2-7, with D perhaps being TRBD1 or TRBD2 (6 bases each). The CDR3 length is 14 residues. Germline CDR1 reads MNHEY; CDR2 reads SMNVEV (reference sequence). Deletions cut 3 bases from V and 0 bases from J, with 9 bases between. The CDR3 is CASSFGGRSYEQYF. The CDR3 bases are TGTGCCAGCAGTTTTGGGGGGCGCTCCTACGAGCAGTACTTC.

The V call is TRBV7-9, the J call TRBJ1-2; D perhaps matches TRBD1 (6 bases). Germline CDR1 and CDR2: SEHNR and FQNEAQ (reference sequence). The CDR3 totals 15 residues. Trimming cost V 5 bases and J 4 bases, with 17 bases left between them. CDR3 amino acids: CASSRIGQSPYGYTF. In nucleotides, the CDR3 is TGTGCCAGCAGCCGGATTGGACAGTCTCCCTATGGCTACACCTTC.

V gene TRBV19 combines with J gene TRBJ1-5; D unclear. The germline V gene has CDR1 LNHDA and CDR2 SQIVND (reference sequence). The CDR3 has 15 amino acids. V was shortened by 3 bases and J by 0 bases, with 9 bases between the two germline ends. The CDR3 DNA sequence: TGTGCCAGTAGTATCGTAAGGGATAGCAATCAGCCCCAGCATTTT. Translating gives CASSIVRDSNQPQHF.

This clone was found once. The rearrangement links TRBV20-1 to TRBJ2-5; D gene ambiguous. The V gene's germline CDR1 is DFQATT and CDR2 SNEGSKA (reference sequence). V lost 1 base, J lost 5 bases, and 2 bases lay in between. The CDR3 runs 10 residues. CDR3 region: CSARGETQYF. The CDR3 region has the DNA TGCAGTGCTAGAGGGGAGACCCAGTACTTC.

The chain links TRBV5-1 to TRBJ1-2; 11 positions agree with TRBD1. V dropped 3 bases and J dropped 2; count of bases not matched to a gene: 3. The germline V gene encodes CDR1 SGHRS and CDR2 YFSETQ. The CDR3 spans 15 residues. CDR3 coding DNA: TGCGCCAGCAGCTCCGGGACAGGGGGGAACTATGGCTACACCTTC. It codes for CASSSGTGGNYGYTF.

J is TRBJ2-7 and V is TRBV18; tentatively, D is TRBD1 (6 bases). This CDR3 has 14 amino acids. Trimming removed 5 bases at V and 6 bases at J, with 17 bases between. The germline V gene has CDR1 KGHSH and CDR2 LQKENI. CDR3 loop: CASSIQQGSAEQYF. The CDR3 region has the DNA TGTGCCAGCTCAATTCAACAGGGCTCCGCCGAGCAGTACTTC.

The genes are TRBV27 and TRBJ2-5, with TRBD1 identical over 10 bases. The CDR3 is 15 residues long. Germline CDR1 MNHEY, CDR2 SMNVEV (reference sequence). Trimming cost V 3 bases and J 4 bases; bases outside gene matches: 5. CDR3 bases: TGTGCCAGCAGTTTGAAGGGACAGGGGTCAGAGACCCAGTACTTC. Protein: CASSLKGQGSETQYF.

This chain links TRBV3-1 (or the pseudogene TRBV3-2) with TRBJ2-3, with no clear D. Germline values: CDR1 LGHDT, CDR2 YNNKEL (reference sequence). The CDR3 sequence is 14 residues long. Trimming pared 2 bases from V and 3 bases from J, leaving 9 bases between. For the CDR3, the DNA is TGTGCCAGCAGCCAACAAGTGGGTACAGATACGCAGTATTTT. Its protein is CASSQQVGTDTQYF.

The V call is TRBV3-1 (or the pseudogene TRBV3-2), the J call TRBJ2-1; 10 bases are shared with TRBD2. CDR1 and CDR2 (germline): LGHDT, YNNKEL (reference sequence). The CDR3 is 15 residues long. Trimming cost V 6 bases and J 3 bases; bases outside gene matches: 5. The DNA for the CDR3 is TGTGCCAGCAGGACGGCTAGCGGGGGCTACAATGAGCAGTTCTTC. Protein product: CASRTASGGYNEQFF.

The V call is TRBV7-8, the J call TRBJ2-5; 14 bases align to TRBD2. Germline assignment: CDR1 SGHVS and CDR2 FQNEAQ. V shed 5 bases, J shed 6 bases, and the junction held 14 bases outside the gene matches. CDR3 length: 18 amino acids. CDR3 in amino acids: CASSPDPGTSGGGKTQYF. The CDR3 region has the DNA TGTGCCAGCAGCCCAGACCCCGGGACTAGCGGGGGTGGGAAGACCCAGTACTTC.

The V call is TRBV19, the J call TRBJ1-5; 11 nucleotides line up with TRBD1. This CDR3 contains 17 residues. V gave up 5 bases and J gave up 3 bases; unmatched junction bases: 9. CDR1 LNHDA and CDR2 SQIVND come from the germline V gene (reference sequence). The CDR3 DNA follows: TGTGCCAGTAGTCCCTGGACAGGGGGCGTGTTCAATCAGCCCCAGCATTTT. This encodes CASSPWTGGVFNQPQHF.